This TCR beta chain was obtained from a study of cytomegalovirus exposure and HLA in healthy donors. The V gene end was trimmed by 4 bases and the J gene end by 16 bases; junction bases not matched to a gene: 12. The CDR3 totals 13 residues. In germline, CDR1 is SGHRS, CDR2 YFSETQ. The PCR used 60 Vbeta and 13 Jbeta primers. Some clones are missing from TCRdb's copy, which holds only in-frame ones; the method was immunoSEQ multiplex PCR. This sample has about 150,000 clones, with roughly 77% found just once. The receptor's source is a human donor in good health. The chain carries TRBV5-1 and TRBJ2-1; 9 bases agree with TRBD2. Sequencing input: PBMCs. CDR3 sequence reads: CASSPGTSREEFF. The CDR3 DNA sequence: TGCGCCAGCAGCCCCGGGACTAGCCGGGAGGAATTCTTC.